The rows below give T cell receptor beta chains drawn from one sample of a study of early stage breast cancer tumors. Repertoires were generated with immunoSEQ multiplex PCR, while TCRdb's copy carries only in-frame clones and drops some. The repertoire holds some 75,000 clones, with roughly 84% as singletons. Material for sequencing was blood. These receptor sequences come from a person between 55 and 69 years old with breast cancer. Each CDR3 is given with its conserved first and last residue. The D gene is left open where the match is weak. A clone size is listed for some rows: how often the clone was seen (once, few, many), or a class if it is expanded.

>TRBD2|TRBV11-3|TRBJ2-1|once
CASSLEASGRTGEQFF
TGTGCCAGCAGCTTAGAGGCTAGCGGGAGGACCGGGGAGCAGTTCTTC
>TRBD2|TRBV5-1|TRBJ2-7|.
CASSLGRAGALYEQYF
TGCGCCAGCAGCTTGGGGAGAGCGGGGGCCCTCTACGAGCAGTACTTC
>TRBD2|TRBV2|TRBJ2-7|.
CASSEDLAGNYEQYF
TGTGCCAGCAGTGAAGATCTAGCGGGGAACTACGAGCAGTACTTC
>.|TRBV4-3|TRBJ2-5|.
CASSQEWGGRETQYF
TGCGCCAGCAGCCAAGAGTGGGGGGGCAGGGAGACCCAGTACTTC
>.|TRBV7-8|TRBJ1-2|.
CASSLNFLNRADTF
TGTGCCAGCAGCTTAAATTTTCTTAACAGGGCCGACACCTTC
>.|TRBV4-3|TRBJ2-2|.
CASSQDGTLNTGELFF
TGCGCCAGCAGCCAAGATGGGACTCTGAACACCGGGGAGCTGTTTTTT
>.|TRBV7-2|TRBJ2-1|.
CASSLWGSSYNEQFF
TGTGCCAGCAGCTTATGGGGGTCGTCTTACAATGAGCAGTTCTTC
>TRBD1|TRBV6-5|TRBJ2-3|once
CATTRDSYSTDTQYF
TGTGCCACCACCCGGGACAGCTATAGCACAGATACGCAGTATTTT
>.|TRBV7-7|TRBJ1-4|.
CASSQGNRGEKLFF
TGTGCTAGCAGCCAGGGGAATCGCGGTGAAAAACTGTTTTTT
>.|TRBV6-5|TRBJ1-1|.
CASSYLPGMNTEAFF
TGTGCCAGCAGTTACCTCCCGGGAATGAACACTGAAGCTTTCTTT
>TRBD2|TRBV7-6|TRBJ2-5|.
CASRDGGGFGETQYF
TGTGCCAGCAGGGACGGGGGGGGCTTCGGAGAGACCCAGTACTTC
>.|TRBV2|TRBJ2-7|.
CASSGVEQYF
TGTGCCAGCAGTGGGGTCGAGCAGTACTTC
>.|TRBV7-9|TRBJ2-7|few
CASSLGRKGVEQYF
TGTGCCAGCAGCTTAGGGAGGAAGGGGGTCGAGCAGTACTTC
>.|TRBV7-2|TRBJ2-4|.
CASSIGVWGIQYF
TGTGCCAGCAGCATAGGCGTATGGGGCATTCAGTACTTC
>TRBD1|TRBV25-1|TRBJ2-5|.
CASTLQGVQETQYF
TGTGCCAGCACTCTACAGGGGGTTCAAGAGACCCAGTACTTC
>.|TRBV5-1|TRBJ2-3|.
CATSPLGSDTQYF
TGCGCCACCTCCCCCCTGGGCTCAGATACGCAGTATTTT
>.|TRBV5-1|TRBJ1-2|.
CASSLDGGGGYTF
TGCGCCAGCAGCTTGGATGGGGGCGGTGGCTACACCTTC
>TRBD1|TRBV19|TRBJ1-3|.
CASGRGSGGDTIYF
TGTGCCAGTGGCAGGGGGTCTGGAGGTGACACCATATATTTT